The entry below gives a single T cell receptor (beta chain) sequence along with its context. The data stem from a study of CD8+ T cells in alopecia areata. Sequencing relied on a cDNA template that was reverse transcribed from extracted RNA. Method: immunoSEQ multiplex PCR; TCRdb's copy keeps in-frame clones and lacks some. This sample yields 95,000 to 110,000 clones, of which around 59% are seen a single time; 8.5% to 10% belongs to the top ten. Per germline, CDR1 MGHDK and CDR2 SYGVNS. The CDR3 spans 15 residues. V lost 3 bases and J 4 bases, leaving 14 bases between the germline ends. Sequencing was carried out using CD4+ T cells sorted from blood. The TCR comes from a human donor in good health. The V and J genes are TRBV25-1 and TRBJ2-3; D is possibly TRBD1 or TRBD2 (5 bases each). The CDR3 loop reads CASSDWDDQADTQYF. In nucleotides, the CDR3 is TGTGCCAGCAGTGACTGGGACGACCAGGCAGATACGCAGTATTTT. The full variable domain, completed using reference TRBV25-1 and TRBJ2-3, is EADIYQTPRYLVIGTGKKITLECSQTMGHDKMYWYQQDPGMELHLIHYSYGVNSTEKGDLSSESTVSRIRTEHFPLTLESARPSHTSQYLCASSDWDDQADTQYFGPGTRLTVL.